This T cell receptor beta chain is from a study of blood T cell repertoires in COVID-19. Study overall: The samples span acute and convalescent COVID-19 from the United States, Italy and Spain. From T cells, B-cell-depleted T cells, or PBMCs came the material, which was cDNA or gDNA.

CDR1 SGHDT and CDR2 YYEEEE come from the germline V gene. This CDR3 region has 16 residues. The ends were cut back, 7 bases at V and 5 bases at J, with 22 bases in the middle. How the authors handled the data: Nucleated cell number was recorded as an estimate derived from reference gene primer amplification. The table came from immunoSEQ multiplex PCR; TCRdb's copy has only in-frame clones and leaves some out. V and J calls and clone size are as listed in that table; D and trimming were resolved from the DNA. The sample records roughly 49,000 clones, around 84% being singletons. The source of this sequence is an older man with active COVID-19. This chain uses TRBV5-6 with TRBJ2-1; tentatively, D is TRBD1 (5 bases). Material: peripheral blood. CDR3 protein: CASLMTAIGADNEQFF. CDR3 in DNA: TGTGCCAGCTTGATGACGGCCATAGGGGCAGACAATGAGCAGTTCTTC.